This T cell receptor beta chain was captured by sequencing in a study of immune evolution from preneoplasia to lung adenocarcinoma. Study-wide results and caveats: Compared with EGFR-mutant or double wild-type lesions, KRAS-mutant nodules were more clonal. Top clone frequencies peaked in normal lung, apparently declining through invasive adenocarcinoma. Clonality was highest in normal lung, lower in later-stage lesions apparently.

The CDR3 loop spans 13 amino acids. V lost 5 bases, J lost 5 bases, and 13 bases lay in between. Germline V gene sequence: CDR1 SGHTA, CDR2 FQGNSA. Libraries were prepared by immunoSEQ multiplex PCR; TCRdb keeps only in-frame clonotypes and omits some of them. This table has fewer than 11,000 clones, 75% to 80% appearing once. A word on this clone: Its specificity is not known.

This chain connects TRBV7-2 to TRBJ2-7; D may be TRBD2 (5 bases). Specimen: FFPE minimally invasive lung adenocarcinoma tissue. The TCR sequence derives from a person between 70 and 80 years old with lung adenocarcinoma. The CDR3 sequence: CASSPVVGDEQYF. The CDR3 nucleotides are TGTGCCAGCAGCCCCGTCGTGGGAGACGAGCAGTACTTC.